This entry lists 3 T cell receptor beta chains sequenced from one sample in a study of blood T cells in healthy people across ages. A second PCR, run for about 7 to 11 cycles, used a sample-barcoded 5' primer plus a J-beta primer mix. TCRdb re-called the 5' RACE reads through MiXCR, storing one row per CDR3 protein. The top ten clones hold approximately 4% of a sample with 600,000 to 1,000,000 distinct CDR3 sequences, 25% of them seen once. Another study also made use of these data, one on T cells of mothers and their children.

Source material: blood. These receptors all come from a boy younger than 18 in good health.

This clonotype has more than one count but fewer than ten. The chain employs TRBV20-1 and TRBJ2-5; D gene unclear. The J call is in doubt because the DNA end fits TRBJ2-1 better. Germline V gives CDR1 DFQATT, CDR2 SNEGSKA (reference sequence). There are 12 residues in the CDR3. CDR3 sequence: CSARDKIHEQFF. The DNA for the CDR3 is TGCAGTGCTAGAGATAAGATTCATGAGCAGTTCTTC.

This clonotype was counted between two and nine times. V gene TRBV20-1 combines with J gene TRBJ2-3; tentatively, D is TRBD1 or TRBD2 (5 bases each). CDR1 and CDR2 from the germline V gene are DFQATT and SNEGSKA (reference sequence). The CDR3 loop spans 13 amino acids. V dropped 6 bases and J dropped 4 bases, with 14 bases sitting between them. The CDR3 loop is CSAISLGADTQYF. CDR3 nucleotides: TGCAGTGCCATCAGCTTGGGGGCAGATACGCAGTATTTT.

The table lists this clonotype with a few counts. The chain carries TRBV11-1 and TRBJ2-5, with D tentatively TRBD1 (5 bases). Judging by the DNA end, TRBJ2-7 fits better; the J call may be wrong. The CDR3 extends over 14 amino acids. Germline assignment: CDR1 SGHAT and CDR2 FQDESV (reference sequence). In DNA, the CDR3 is TGTGCCAGCAGCTTCATGGACACGTCGGACGAGCAGTACTTC. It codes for CASSFMDTSDEQYF.